A single sample is the source of the 2 T cell receptor beta chains below, sequenced in a study of beta chain features in type 1 diabetes. Antigens of these TCRs are unknown. Study results and limitations: Significant though moderate, a shortening of TCRB CDR3s appeared in all four CD4+ subsets of Type 1 diabetes patients.

Every isolated RNA sample was fully reverse transcribed, so sequencing captured expressed TCRB transcripts. The table came from immunoSEQ multiplex PCR; TCRdb's copy has only in-frame clones and leaves some out. The sample contains around 41,000 clones, approximately 61% of which appear only once. Sequenced material: Tregs from blood. These receptors came from a man aged 25 to 40 with type 1 diabetes. Some clones in this sample may be carry-over from other donors' samples.

The CDR3 reads CASRAREAVLDTQYF. The CDR3 DNA sequence: TGTGCCAGCAGGGCCAGGGAGGCGGTTTTAGATACGCAGTATTTT. This rearrangement joins TRBV6-5 to TRBJ2-3, with a possible D match to TRBD2 (6 bases). Per germline, CDR1 MNHEY and CDR2 SVGAGI. The CDR3 spans 15 residues. The V gene lost 6 bases and the J gene lost 5 bases, with 18 bases spanning the gap.

The rearrangement joins TRBV30 to TRBJ1-5; 8 positions agree with TRBD1. Germline V lookup: CDR1 GTSNPN, CDR2 SVGIG (reference sequence). The V gene end was trimmed by 5 bases and the J gene end by 4 bases; junction bases not matched to a gene: 10. This CDR3 contains 15 residues. The CDR3 nucleotides read TGTGCCTGGGGACTGACAGGGGCCCAAAATCAGCCCCAGCATTTT. It codes for CAWGLTGAQNQPQHF.